Below are 4 T cell receptor beta chains sequenced from a single sample in a study of shared clonotypes between healthy human individuals. This table comes from immunoSEQ multiplex PCR, and its TCRdb copy is limited to in-frame clones, with some not included. Altogether about 2 million clones are present, 95% being singletons, with the ten largest covering 0.13%. The sequencing input was naive CD4+ T cells sorted from blood. The subset: CD45RA+ positively selected. The receptors derive from a man in his late teens or twenties in good health.

CDR3 region: CASSQDKIRTSTGNTIYF. The CDR3 DNA reads as TGTGCCAGCAGCCAAGATAAAATCCGGACTTCCACTGGAAACACCATATATTTT. The chain joins TRBV4-2 to TRBJ1-3; D unclear. The germline CDR1 and CDR2 sequences are LGHNA and YNFKEQ. V was cut by 0 bases and J by 2 bases, with 17 bases left in between. The CDR3 runs 18 residues.

This chain joins TRBV18 and TRBJ2-2; tentative D call: TRBD1 (6 bases). This CDR3 is built from 14 residues. Germline lookup yields CDR1 KGHSH and CDR2 LQKENI. Trimming pared 7 bases from V and 0 bases from J, leaving 9 bases between. DNA of the CDR3: TGTGCCAGCTTCCGGACAGCGAACACCGGGGAGCTGTTTTTT. Encoded protein: CASFRTANTGELFF.

The CDR3 loop is CASSLGEVTGNTIYF. DNA of the CDR3: TGTGCCAGCAGCTTAGGGGAGGTCACTGGAAACACCATATATTTT. The genes are TRBV5-6 and TRBJ1-3, with a weak D call TRBD1 (5 bases). CDR3 length: 15 amino acids. V dropped 2 bases and J dropped 2 bases, with 11 bases sitting between them. Germline V CDR1 and CDR2: SGHDT, YYEEEE.

The chain links TRBV7-2 to TRBJ2-2, with a weak D call TRBD2 (6 bases). CDR1 and CDR2 from the germline V gene are SGHTA and FQGNSA. This CDR3 is built from 15 residues. The V end lost 5 bases, the J end lost 9 bases, and 19 bases lay between the germline ends. The CDR3 bases are TGTGCCAGCAGCCCCGAGTTAAGCGGAGGGAGGGAGCTGTTTTTT. Its translation: CASSPELSGGRELFF.